This section outlines one TCR beta chain sequence together with its context. Its target is not known. This entry belongs to a study of T cell responses to AZD1222 COVID-19 vaccine. Whole-study results and caveats: Clonal diversity may have been underestimated in mostly white British donors. Two AZD1222 administrations were followed by greater Spike-specific TCR breadth and depth.

Profiled with immunoSEQ multiplex PCR; TCRdb holds only in-frame clones, not every one. This sample has about 130,000 clones; 90% occur once, and the top ten carry 4.4%. The source of this sequence is an adult in good health. The starting material was peripheral blood, obtained on day 0 of MenACWY control vaccination.

The CDR3 loop is CASSQEPPASGGLGNEQFF. In nucleotides, the CDR3 is TGTGCCAGCAGCCAAGAGCCCCCGGCTAGCGGGGGTTTGGGGAATGAGCAGTTCTTC. The chain carries TRBV3-1 (or the pseudogene TRBV3-2) and TRBJ2-1; 10 bases fit TRBD2. There are 19 residues in the CDR3. V shed 0 bases and J 7 bases; nucleotides not matched to a gene: 15. CDR1 and CDR2 (germline): LGHDT, YNNKEL (reference sequence).